These 28 T cell receptor beta chains originate from one sample sequenced in a study of blood T cell repertoires in COVID-19. Libraries were prepared by immunoSEQ multiplex PCR; TCRdb keeps only in-frame clonotypes and omits some of them. Of about 100,000 clones in the sample, more than 85% were seen once. Sequencing was carried out using peripheral blood. Receptors originate from a man in his fifties or sixties with active COVID-19.

The chain uses TRBV6-5 and TRBJ2-2, with 7 positions matching TRBD1. Germline V gene lookup returns CDR1 MNHEY and CDR2 SVGAGI. J was trimmed by 6 bases and V by 5 bases; bases with no gene match: 0. The CDR3 spans 12 residues. In DNA form, the CDR3 reads TGTGCCAGCAGTCAGGGGGCCGGGGAGCTGTTTTTT. It yields the protein CASSQGAGELFF.

The chain couples TRBV7-3 to TRBJ2-3; 10 nucleotides match TRBD2. The CDR3 totals 16 residues. Trimming took 1 base from V and 5 from J; bases not matched to a gene: 6. Per germline, CDR1 SGHTA and CDR2 FQGTGA. DNA of the CDR3: TGTGCCAGCAGCTTAAGGGCTAGCGGGGGCTTAGATACGCAGTATTTT. As protein: CASSLRASGGLDTQYF.

The V and J genes are TRBV5-1 and TRBJ2-1; 12 bases match TRBD1. The CDR3 totals 15 residues. V shed 3 bases, J shed 8 bases, and the junction held 6 bases outside the gene matches. In germline, CDR1 is SGHRS, CDR2 YFSETQ. The CDR3 nucleotides read TGCGCCAGCAGCTCCGGGACAGGGGGCATCGATGAGCAGTTCTTC. Its protein is CASSSGTGGIDEQFF.

The chain has TRBV27 and TRBJ2-1, with D perhaps matching TRBD1 (8 bases). From germline, CDR1 is MNHEY and CDR2 SMNVEV (reference sequence). The CDR3 has 13 residues. Trimming removed 10 bases from V and 15 bases from J, with 25 bases in between. As DNA, the CDR3 is TGTGCCACCTCCATTGACAGGGGAGGGTGGAGGTTCTTC. Translated: CATSIDRGGWRFF.

This rearrangement joins TRBV29-1 to TRBJ1-2; D gene unclear. The length of the CDR3 is 12 residues. V was cut by 2 bases and J by 6 bases, with 10 bases left in between. Germline V gives CDR1 SQVTM, CDR2 ANQGSEA. In DNA, the CDR3 is TGCAGCGTTGAACAGACTCCGCATGGCTACACCTTC. This translates into CSVEQTPHGYTF.

V usage is TRBV24-1 and J usage is TRBJ1-2; perhaps TRBD1 as D (5 bases). The CDR3 spans 13 residues. Germline V lookup: CDR1 KGHDR, CDR2 SFDVKD. Trimming took off 3 bases at V and 7 bases at J, with 11 bases between the two ends. The CDR3 region is CATSDKGLGGYTF. The DNA of the CDR3 is TGTGCCACCAGTGATAAGGGGTTGGGTGGCTACACCTTC.

The chain carries TRBV11-2 and TRBJ2-5, with D perhaps TRBD1 (6 bases). The germline gives CDR1 SGHAT, CDR2 FQNNGV. This CDR3 has 15 residues. The V end was cut by 0 bases, the J end by 5 bases, with 13 bases between. The CDR3 DNA reads TGTGCCAGCAGCTTAGATGGGACATCAGGGGAGACCCAGTACTTC. It specifies CASSLDGTSGETQYF. Filled out from reference TRBV11-2 and TRBJ2-5, the complete variable domain reads EAGVAQSPRYKIIEKRQSVAFWCNPISGHATLYWYQQILGQGPKLLIQFQNNGVVDDSQLPKDRFSAERLKGVDSTLKIQPAKLEDSAVYLCASSLDGTSGETQYFGPGTRLLVL.

J is TRBJ1-2 and V is TRBV5-8; possibly TRBD1 for D (6 bases). The V end was cut by 0 bases, the J end by 9 bases, with 9 bases between. The germline V gene has CDR1 SGHTS and CDR2 YDEGEE. The CDR3 has 12 amino acids. This CDR3 is CASSLDRVRYTF. The DNA for the CDR3 is TGTGCCAGCAGCTTGGACAGGGTACGCTACACCTTC.

This chain uses TRBV6-5 with TRBJ2-2; 14 bases agree with TRBD2. The CDR3 spans 14 residues. The germline gives CDR1 MNHEY, CDR2 SVGAGI. The V gene end was trimmed by 6 bases and the J gene end by 6 bases; junction bases not matched to a gene: 0. The CDR3: CASRGLAGAGELFF. CDR3 DNA sequence: TGTGCCAGCAGGGGACTAGCGGGGGCCGGGGAGCTGTTTTTT.

J is TRBJ1-2 and V is TRBV18, with D possibly being TRBD1 (5 bases). CDR3 length: 16 amino acids. Germline CDR1 KGHSH, CDR2 LQKENI. V gave up 3 bases and J gave up 0 bases, with 14 bases separating them. CDR3 sequence: CASSPLDRGTNYGYTF. CDR3 in DNA: TGTGCCAGCTCACCTCTTGATCGGGGGACTAACTATGGCTACACCTTC.

The rearrangement links TRBV11-2 to TRBJ1-6; TRBD1 might be the D (6 bases). The germline V gene encodes CDR1 SGHAT and CDR2 FQNNGV. This CDR3 is built from 13 residues. The germline V and J ends were trimmed by 5 bases and 6 bases, with 8 bases remaining between them. In nucleotides, the CDR3 is TGTGCCAGCAGCACAGGGTTTAATTCACCCCTCCACTTT. The encoded protein is CASSTGFNSPLHF.

The gene calls are TRBV29-1 and TRBJ2-3, with 11 bases matching TRBD2. The ends lost 4 bases at V and 0 bases at J; junction bases unmatched: 3. This CDR3 is built from 15 residues. CDR1 SQVTM and CDR2 ANQGSEA come from the germline V gene. This CDR3 reads CSVATSGGSTDTQYF. For the CDR3, the DNA is TGCAGCGTTGCAACTAGCGGGGGAAGCACAGATACGCAGTATTTT.

This rearrangement joins TRBV18 to TRBJ2-7; possible D gene TRBD1, 6 bases. Germline CDR1 KGHSH, CDR2 LQKENI. The V and J ends lost 5 bases and 3 bases respectively, with 14 bases between them. The CDR3 consists of 14 residues. The CDR3 nucleotides are TGTGCCAGCTCATCCCAGGGGAACGGCTACGAGCAGTACGTC. Translation gives CASSSQGNGYEQYV.

The chain has TRBV3-1 (or the pseudogene TRBV3-2) and TRBJ1-5; D is uncertain. CDR1 LGHDT and CDR2 YNNKEL come from the germline V gene (reference sequence). CDR3 length: 14 residues. Between the trimmed V and J ends, which lost 0 bases and 4 bases, there was a span of 7 bases. This chain's CDR3 is CASSQDTGNQPQHF. The DNA for the CDR3 is TGTGCCAGCAGCCAAGATACGGGAAATCAGCCCCAGCATTTT.

This chain connects TRBV27 to TRBJ1-2; TRBD1 might be the D (5 bases). Trimming removed 6 bases at V and 0 bases at J, with 14 bases between. The CDR3 has 15 residues. Germline V CDR1 and CDR2: MNHEY, SMNVEV (reference sequence). In nucleotides, the CDR3 is TGTGCCAGCAGACCCAGTGGGGGGGCTAACTATGGCTACACCTTC. It yields the protein CASRPSGGANYGYTF.

The rearrangement links TRBV28 to TRBJ1-6, with D possibly being TRBD1 (5 bases). This CDR3 has 12 amino acids. CDR1 and CDR2 from the germline V gene are MDHEN and SYDVKM. Trimming shortened V by 3 bases and J by 10 bases, and 7 bases separated the two germline ends. The CDR3 here is CASSFSGSPLHF. The CDR3 DNA reads TGTGCCAGCAGTTTTTCAGGGTCACCCCTCCACTTT.

The chain has TRBV5-6 and TRBJ2-3, with 8 nucleotides matching TRBD1. The V and J ends lost 7 bases and 4 bases, in that order; junction bases with no gene match: 14. The CDR3 spans 16 residues. Germline V gives CDR1 SGHDT, CDR2 YYEEEE. CDR3 region: CASGPGQGAAPDTQYF. For the CDR3, the DNA is TGTGCCAGCGGTCCGGGTCAGGGGGCCGCCCCAGATACGCAGTATTTT.

As DNA, the CDR3 is TGCGCCAGCAGCTTGAATCCTACGGGGAACACTGAAGCTTTCTTT. This encodes CASSLNPTGNTEAFF. The rearrangement uses TRBV5-1 and TRBJ1-1; D is unresolved. This CDR3 comprises 15 residues. Germline CDR1 and CDR2: SGHRS and YFSETQ. V was pared by 1 base and J by 1 base, with 11 bases between.

This chain connects TRBV3-1 (or the pseudogene TRBV3-2) to TRBJ2-1; D possibly corresponds to TRBD2 (5 bases). Germline CDR1 is LGHDT and CDR2 is YNNKEL (reference sequence). Deletions cut 3 bases from V and 9 bases from J, with 12 bases between. The CDR3 spans 13 residues. In DNA form, the CDR3 reads TGTGCCAGCAGCCATGAACCCCGGGGTGAGCAGTTCTTC. Protein: CASSHEPRGEQFF.

The chain recombines TRBV3-1 (or the pseudogene TRBV3-2) with TRBJ2-1, with a tentative D call TRBD2 (7 bases). V was pared by 2 bases and J by 7 bases, with 18 bases between. The CDR3 is 16 amino acids. Per germline, CDR1 LGHDT and CDR2 YNNKEL (reference sequence). The CDR3 loop reads CASSQRGGEGLNEQFF. Written as DNA, the CDR3 is TGTGCCAGCAGCCAACGAGGGGGGGAGGGCCTAAATGAGCAGTTCTTC.

This chain connects TRBV20-1 to TRBJ2-3, with 9 bases lining up with TRBD2. The CDR3 runs to 17 residues. Germline V lookup: CDR1 DFQATT, CDR2 SNEGSKA (reference sequence). Trimming cost V 3 bases and J 0 bases; bases outside gene matches: 10. The CDR3 loop is CSASSGGLAGSTDTQYF. The DNA of the CDR3 is TGCAGTGCTAGTAGCGGAGGCCTAGCGGGGAGCACAGATACGCAGTATTTT.

The chain couples TRBV7-2 to TRBJ1-2; 7 bases map to TRBD1. The CDR3 sequence is 16 residues long. V gave up 4 bases and J gave up 4 bases; unmatched junction bases: 12. Germline V lookup: CDR1 SGHTA, CDR2 FQGNSA. CDR3 protein: CASSSKGAGVGYGYTF. The CDR3 DNA sequence: TGTGCCAGCAGCTCTAAGGGGGCAGGCGTTGGCTATGGCTACACCTTC.

This rearrangement joins TRBV14 to TRBJ2-7; 7 bases align to TRBD2. V lost 4 bases and J lost 3; bases outside the gene matches: 6. This CDR3 is 14 amino acids long. Germline V gives CDR1 SGHDN, CDR2 FVKESK. The CDR3 DNA is TGTGCCAGCAGCCCTGGACTAGGCCTCTACGAGCAGTACTTC. Protein sequence: CASSPGLGLYEQYF.

The chain has TRBV5-4 and TRBJ2-5; maybe TRBD1 (5 bases). The V end lost 0 bases, the J end lost 2 bases, and 14 bases lay between the germline ends. The CDR3 runs 16 residues. The germline CDR1 and CDR2 sequences are SGHNT and YYREEE (reference sequence). The CDR3 coding sequence is TGTGCCAGCAGCTTGGGGACGGTAAGGGGACAAGAGACCCAGTACTTC. Its protein product is CASSLGTVRGQETQYF.

This rearrangement joins TRBV3-1 (or the pseudogene TRBV3-2) to TRBJ2-7, with D possibly being TRBD1 (7 bases). This CDR3 spans 15 amino acids. Per germline, CDR1 LGHDT and CDR2 YNNKEL (reference sequence). V lost 1 base, J lost 6 bases, and 16 bases lay in between. CDR3 sequence: CASSQGAGQLGEQYF. The CDR3 DNA follows: TGTGCCAGCAGCCAAGGGGCGGGACAGCTTGGCGAGCAGTACTTC.

This sequence joins TRBV2 and TRBJ2-3; 7 bases match TRBD2. This CDR3 has 18 residues. The trim removed 0 bases at V and 0 bases at J, leaving 9 bases unmatched. Germline V gene data show CDR1 as SNHLY and CDR2 as FYNNEI. The CDR3 coding sequence is TGTGCCAGCAGTGAAGCGGGGGGGGGAGCGATAAGCACAGATACGCAGTATTTT. Amino acids: CASSEAGGGAISTDTQYF.

The chain carries TRBV10-1 and TRBJ2-2, with 8 bases fitting TRBD2. CDR1 is WNHNN, CDR2 SYGVQD, per germline (reference sequence). This CDR3 is built from 15 residues. The V and J ends lost 4 bases and 4 bases, in that order; junction bases with no gene match: 5. The CDR3 loop reads CASSASGGFTGELFF. In DNA form, the CDR3 reads TGCGCCAGCAGTGCCAGCGGGGGATTCACCGGGGAGCTGTTTTTT.

CDR3 nucleotides: TGTGCCAGCAGCTTGGCGGGACTCACCTACGAGCAGTACTTC. As protein: CASSLAGLTYEQYF. V and J are TRBV7-9 and TRBJ2-7; tentatively, D is TRBD2 (6 bases). Germline CDR1 SEHNR, CDR2 FQNEAQ (reference sequence). CDR3 length: 14 residues. Deletions cut 3 bases from V and 2 bases from J, with 11 bases between.